This T cell receptor (beta chain) was found in a study of beta chain features in type 1 diabetes. Whole-study results and caveats: The naive, central memory and Treg TCRB repertoires of patients appeared to be more similar to one another than those of healthy donors. In all four CD4+ subsets, TCRB CDR3 length was significantly, moderately reduced in type 1 diabetes.

The whole isolated RNA underwent reverse transcription, so sequencing captured expressed TCRB transcripts. Some clones are missing from TCRdb's copy, which holds only in-frame ones; the method was immunoSEQ multiplex PCR. This sample yields around 650,000 clones, of which around 11% are seen a single time; more than 0.095% belongs to the top ten. The CDR3 is 15 amino acids. On average, the one heparinised blood draw given by each donor was around 110 mL. To note about this clone: Its antigen remains unknown.

The genes are TRBV21-1 and TRBJ1-1. TRBV21-1 corresponds to a pseudogene. The TCR was taken from a man under 40 with type 1 diabetes. Material: naive CD4+ T cells from blood. The CDR3 spells CAIGGKGHENTEAFF. CDR3 nucleotides: TGTGCCATAGGGGGGAAGGGACACGAGAACACTGAAGCTTTCTTT.